These T cell receptor beta chains were read from a single sample in a study of identical twins. MiXCR, applied by TCRdb to the 5' RACE reads, yields one record per CDR3 protein. The sample holds about 920,000 distinct CDR3 sequences, 9% to 15% seen once. The same data also contributed to another study, on yellow fever vaccine responses in identical twins.

Sequenced: PBMCs. Receptor source: a woman between 18 and 29 years old in good health. Both conserved end residues are part of each CDR3. The D gene is left open where the match is weak. Clone sizes are given selectively: once, few, many, or a class where the clone is expanded.

v_call	clone_size	d_call	j_call	cdr3_aa	cdr3_nt
TRBV12-3/TRBV12-4	few	TRBD1	TRBJ1-5	CASMTGGKPQHF	TGTGCCAGCATGACAGGGGGGAAGCCCCAGCATTTT
TRBV20-1	many	-	TRBJ2-1	CSAPRTVDYNEQFF	TGCAGTGCTCCCCGGACAGTGGACTACAATGAGCAGTTCTTC
TRBV6-2/TRBV6-3	-	TRBD1	TRBJ1-1	CASSYLRLQGTFRLNTEAFF	TGTGCCAGCAGTTACTTGAGGCTACAGGGGACCTTCAGATTGAACACTGAAGCTTTCTTT
TRBV7-8	few	-	TRBJ2-3	CASSLVQQLTQYF	TGTGCCAGCAGCTTAGTACAGCAGCTAACGCAGTATTTT
TRBV15	few	-	TRBJ2-1	CATSIQGVSYNEQFF	TGTGCCACCAGCATCCAGGGAGTCTCCTACAATGAGCAGTTCTTC
TRBV10-3	few	TRBD2	TRBJ2-2	CAISDSGTRDFGELFF	TGTGCCATCAGTGACTCCGGGACTAGAGATTTCGGGGAGCTGTTTTTT
TRBV19	-	-	TRBJ2-3	CASSVTLLRGGTDTQYF	TGTGCCAGTAGTGTAACCCTCTTGAGGGGAGGAACAGATACGCAGTATTTT
TRBV6-1	few	TRBD1	TRBJ1-6	CASSEGQGWNSPLHF	TGTGCCAGCTCCGAGGGACAGGGGTGGAATTCACCCCTCCACTTT
TRBV10-3	many	-	TRBJ2-5	CAISESGARGETQYF	TGTGCCATCAGTGAGTCAGGGGCGCGGGGAGAGACCCAGTACTTC
TRBV12-3/TRBV12-4	few	TRBD1	TRBJ1-6	CASGQTGGLGVSPLHF	TGTGCCAGCGGTCAGACAGGGGGCCTCGGGGTTTCACCCCTCCACTTT
TRBV11-2	few	-	TRBJ1-2	CASGPRAGSLHTF	TGTGCCAGCGGACCCCGGGCAGGGTCATTGCACACCTTC
TRBV12-3/TRBV12-4	-	-	TRBJ2-3	CASREGNTDTQYF	TGTGCCAGCAGGGAGGGGAACACAGATACGCAGTATTTT
TRBV6-1	few	-	TRBJ2-1	CASSEALQGGGLYEQFF	TGTGCCAGCAGTGAAGCGCTTCAGGGGGGGGGGCTCTATGAGCAGTTCTTC
TRBV28	-	-	TRBJ2-6	CASSFGLAGANVLTF	TGTGCCAGCAGTTTTGGGTTGGCTGGGGCCAACGTCCTGACTTTC
TRBV25-1	-	-	TRBJ1-2	CASSEDGGKTGYTF	TGTGCCAGCAGTGAAGATGGGGGGAAGACTGGCTACACCTTC
TRBV11-2	once	-	TRBJ2-3	CASSLEAWTAPSTDTQYF	TGTGCCAGCAGCTTAGAAGCCTGGACAGCCCCTAGCACAGATACGCAGTATTTT
TRBV6-1	many	-	TRBJ1-3	CASTIGASSGNTIYF	TGTGCCAGCACGATAGGGGCGAGCTCTGGAAACACCATATATTTT
TRBV27	-	TRBD1	TRBJ1-4	CASADRGPEKLFF	TGTGCCAGCGCGGACAGGGGGCCTGAAAAACTGTTTTTT